The text below deals with one T cell receptor beta chain. Its antigen remains unidentified. These data come from a study of cytomegalovirus exposure and HLA in healthy donors. For the study at large: HLA-typed donors contributed 80 million or so unique TCRs, which were held in an early data release. Study findings and constraints: Sequencing depth across donors, presence/absence analyses assumed, was roughly uniform. Specific recognition of CMV antigens was confirmed in vitro for a few chains (all CMV-associated). Most TCR beta V segments were productive about 87% or about 30% of the time in an earlier analysis.

CDR1 is MNHEY and CDR2 is SVGAGI in the germline V gene. Deletions cut 8 bases from V and 0 bases from J, with 14 bases between. This CDR3 is built from 15 residues. A multiplex PCR was run with 60 Vbeta primers and 13 Jbeta primers. Assay used: immunoSEQ multiplex PCR; TCRdb lists only in-frame clones, some missing. The table includes some 110,000 clones, 74% detected once. The rearrangement links TRBV6-5 to TRBJ1-5, with unresolved D. The TCR originated in a woman aged 45-65 years in good health and CMV-seropositive. Sequenced: PBMCs. Written as DNA, the CDR3 is TGTGCCAGCTCGCCCAACAGATATAGCAATCAGCCCCAGCATTTT. Translated: CASSPNRYSNQPQHF.